This T cell receptor (beta chain) was sequenced in a study of post-analysis software for immune sequencing data. Study at large: Disease courses included relapsing-remitting, secondary progressive and progressive-relapsing multiple sclerosis.

As for this clonotype: No antigen is known for it.

Included in the TCR beta cDNA libraries were unique molecular identifiers. A population of about 0.95 to 10 million T cells gave rise to about half a million cDNA molecules. TCRdb re-called the PCR reads through MiXCR, storing one row per CDR3 protein. The profile covers roughly 730,000 distinct CDR3 sequences, with about 27% appearing a single time and about 0.5% taken by the ten largest. Study results and limitations: The study found significantly lower normalized Chao1 diversity in multiple sclerosis patients than in controls. Roughly 5 TRBV segments, TRBV5-6, TRBV5-1 and TRBV20-1 among them, were found more frequent in patients than controls.

There are 16 residues in the CDR3. The germline CDR1 and CDR2 sequences are MNHEY and SVGAGI. Trimming removed 0 bases from V and 7 bases from J, with 15 bases in between. This TCR was recovered from a girl under 18 with multiple sclerosis. The specimen sequenced was blood. The chain couples TRBV6-5 to TRBJ1-4, with D possibly matching TRBD1 (6 bases). CDR3 protein: CASSYSMVRGSEKLFF. CDR3 sequence (DNA): TGTGCCAGCAGTTACTCGATGGTTAGGGGGAGTGAAAAACTGTTTTTT.